A single sample gave rise to the 18 T cell receptor beta chains below, sequenced in a study of OX40 agonist ivuxolimab in advanced cancers. The data were produced by immunoSEQ multiplex PCR, yet TCRdb's version contains in-frame clones alone and is incomplete. Here the sample spans 65,000 to 95,000 clones, around 90% being singletons. This material consisted of CD4+ or CD8+ T cells sorted from blood, taken in a trial of the OX40 agonist ivuxolimab. The receptors stem from an adult with an advanced solid tumor such as melanoma, head and neck, liver or kidney cancer.

The CDR3 DNA is TGTGCCAGCCGTAAAGACAGGGAATCTGGAAACACCATATATTTT. Protein product: CASRKDRESGNTIYF. The V call is TRBV6-6, the J call TRBJ1-3, with TRBD1 matching 7 bases. Germline V gives CDR1 MNHNY, CDR2 SVGAGI (reference sequence). The CDR3 is 15 amino acids. The V segment lost 8 bases and the J segment 1 base; nucleotides outside the gene matches: 8.

V is TRBV5-1 and J is TRBJ2-3; the D is unclear. Looked up from germline, CDR1 is SGHRS and CDR2 is YFSETQ. There are 14 residues in the CDR3. Trimming cost V 0 bases and J 4 bases, with 9 bases left between them. The CDR3 coding sequence is TGCGCCAGCAGCTTGGCCGTCGGAGCAGATACGCAGTATTTT. Translated: CASSLAVGADTQYF.

This rearrangement joins TRBV11-3 to TRBJ2-6, with D unclear. CDR3 length: 16 amino acids. Per the germline V gene, CDR1 is SGHNT and CDR2 is YENEEA. Between the trimmed V and J ends, which lost 1 base and 1 base, there was a span of 8 bases. DNA for the CDR3: TGTGCCAGCAGCTTAGGCGGCAGTTCTGGGGCCAACGTCCTGACTTTC. Its translation is CASSLGGSSGANVLTF.

The chain joins TRBV29-1 to TRBJ2-7; unclear D gene. The CDR3 spans 12 residues. V lost 4 bases to trimming and J lost 0 bases, with 7 bases between them. Per the germline V gene, CDR1 is SQVTM and CDR2 is ANQGSEA. CDR3 loop: CSVARSSYEQYF. DNA of the CDR3: TGCAGCGTTGCAAGGAGCTCCTACGAGCAGTACTTC.

CDR3 region: CASSHRGKPVMDEQYF. The CDR3 coding sequence is TGTGCCAGTAGTCACAGGGGAAAACCGGTTATGGACGAGCAGTACTTC. J is TRBJ2-5 and V is TRBV19; TRBD1 agrees at 7 bases. The J call may not be correct, given that the DNA end is closer to TRBJ2-7. Per germline, CDR1 LNHDA and CDR2 SQIVND (reference sequence). The CDR3 sequence is 16 residues long.

The V call is TRBV5-5, the J call TRBJ2-6; D perhaps matches TRBD1 (6 bases). The CDR3 loop spans 15 amino acids. V was trimmed by 2 bases and J by 2 bases, leaving 8 bases between them. The germline V gene encodes CDR1 SGHKS and CDR2 YYEKEE (reference sequence). CDR3 bases: TGTGCCAGCAGCTTCCCAGGGGCTGGGGCCAACGTCCTGACTTTC. Its translation: CASSFPGAGANVLTF.

The V gene is TRBV2, the J gene TRBJ2-7; 7 nucleotides match TRBD2. The CDR3 sequence is 13 residues long. Germline V CDR1 and CDR2: SNHLY, FYNNEI. J lost 4 bases, V lost 5 bases, and 5 bases had no gene match. Written as DNA, the CDR3 is TGTGCCAGCAGTAAGGGCGGGGGTTACGAGCAGTACTTC. Translating gives CASSKGGGYEQYF. The full variable domain, completed using reference TRBV2 and TRBJ2-7, is EPEVTQTPSHQVTQMGQEVILRCVPISNHLYFYWYRQILGQKVEFLVSFYNNEISEKSEIFDDQFSVERPDGSNFTLKIRSTKLEDSAMYFCASSKGGGYEQYFGPGTRLTVT.

The genes are TRBV11-2 and TRBJ2-2; the D gene could be TRBD1 or TRBD2 (6 bases each). CDR3 length: 16 amino acids. V lost 6 bases, J lost 4 bases, and 18 bases lay in between. The germline CDR1 and CDR2 sequences are SGHAT and FQNNGV. The CDR3 loop is CASSFGGQGSTGELFF. The CDR3 nucleotides are TGTGCCAGCAGTTTCGGGGGACAAGGGTCCACCGGGGAGCTGTTTTTT. The complete variable domain, with remaining parts taken from reference TRBV11-2 and TRBJ2-2, reads EAGVAQSPRYKIIEKRQSVAFWCNPISGHATLYWYQQILGQGPKLLIQFQNNGVVDDSQLPKDRFSAERLKGVDSTLKIQPAKLEDSAVYLCASSFGGQGSTGELFFGEGSRLTVL.

The V gene is TRBV9, the J gene TRBJ1-1, with 8 bases aligning to TRBD1. This CDR3 region has 14 residues. J lost 3 bases, V lost 4 bases, and 5 bases had no gene match. Per the germline V gene, CDR1 is SGDLS and CDR2 is YYNGEE. CDR3 residues: CASSSGQGHTEAFF. The CDR3 DNA reads TGTGCCAGCAGCTCCGGACAGGGTCACACTGAAGCTTTCTTT.

The chain couples TRBV5-4 to TRBJ2-1; 13 nucleotides line up with TRBD2. J lost 8 bases, V lost 5 bases, and 13 bases had no gene match. The CDR3 length is 17 residues. CDR1 and CDR2 (germline): SGHNT, YYREEE (reference sequence). For the CDR3, the DNA is TGTGCCAGCAGACTCCCCCGGACTAGCGGGAGTATCTATGAGCAGTTCTTC. It yields the protein CASRLPRTSGSIYEQFF.

The chain is built from TRBV19 and TRBJ1-5, with TRBD1 identical over 10 bases. Germline CDR1 LNHDA, CDR2 SQIVND (reference sequence). V was pared by 11 bases and J by 8 bases, with 9 bases of the junction left unmatched. This CDR3 spans 13 amino acids. The CDR3 DNA reads as TGTGCCGGGGGGGACAGGGGCGGCGAGCCCCAGCATTTT. Translating gives CAGGDRGGEPQHF. Variable domain in full (rest from reference TRBV19 and TRBJ1-5): DGGITQSPKYLFRKEGQNVTLSCEQNLNHDAMYWYRQDPGQGLRLIYYSQIVNDFQKGDIAEGYSVSREKKESFPLTVTSAQKNPTAFYLCAGGDRGGEPQHFGDGTRLSIL.

The rearrangement uses TRBV5-1 and TRBJ2-7; 9 nucleotides match TRBD2. CDR3 size: 14 residues. Germline V gene data show CDR1 as SGHRS and CDR2 as YFSETQ. V was clipped by 7 bases and J by 6 bases; unmatched bases: 11. CDR3 residues: CASRGRGGQGEQYF. The CDR3 DNA follows: TGCGCCAGCCGGGGGCGGGGGGGCCAGGGCGAGCAGTACTTC. Complete variable domain (other parts from reference TRBV5-1 and TRBJ2-7): KAGVTQTPRYLIKTRGQQVTLSCSPISGHRSVSWYQQTPGQGLQFLFEYFSETQRNKGNFPGRFSGRQFSNSRSEMNVSTLELGDSALYLCASRGRGGQGEQYFGPGTRLTVT.

This clone was seen a few times. CDR3 nucleotides: TGCGCCAGCAGCCAAAATATAAGACCAAAGAACACTGAAGCTTTCTTT. Encoded protein: CASSQNIRPKNTEAFF. This sequence joins TRBV4-1 and TRBJ1-1, with D unresolved. V lost 2 bases and J lost 1, with 14 bases in between. The germline V gene has CDR1 MGHRA and CDR2 YSYEKL. The CDR3 consists of 16 residues.

The rearrangement uses TRBV2 and TRBJ1-2; 11 positions match TRBD1. J gave up 4 bases and V 6 bases, and 7 bases lay outside the gene matches. CDR1 and CDR2 from the germline V gene are SNHLY and FYNNEI. The CDR3 runs to 15 residues. The CDR3 bases are TGTGCCAGCAGCGACACCGGGACAGGGGGCTATGGCTACACCTTC. Translated: CASSDTGTGGYGYTF.

As DNA, the CDR3 is TGCGCCAGCAGTGCGAACTACGAGCAGTACTTC. Encoded protein: CASSANYEQYF. This chain links TRBV10-2 with TRBJ2-7; D ambiguous. Germline-derived CDR1 and CDR2 are WSHSY and SAAADI. The CDR3 sequence is 11 residues long. The V end was cut by 4 bases, the J end by 3 bases, with 4 bases between.

V usage is TRBV7-9 and J usage is TRBJ1-2, with D hard to call. Trimming removed 3 bases from V and 5 bases from J, with 10 bases in between. Germline loops: CDR1 SEHNR, CDR2 FQNEAQ (reference sequence). This CDR3 has 13 amino acids. CDR3 loop: CASSFSSLYGYTF. CDR3 sequence (DNA): TGTGCCAGCAGCTTCAGTAGCCTGTATGGCTACACCTTC.

The CDR3 loop reads CASSIVRGTGELFF. CDR3 in DNA: TGTGCCAGTAGTATAGTCCGAGGCACCGGGGAGCTGTTTTTT. V and J are TRBV19 and TRBJ2-2; D remains unclear. The ends were cut back, 1 base at V and 4 bases at J, with 7 bases in the middle. CDR3 length: 14 amino acids. Germline V CDR1 and CDR2: LNHDA, SQIVND (reference sequence).

V is TRBV4-1 and J is TRBJ2-5; D gene uncertain. CDR3 length equals 17 residues. CDR1 and CDR2 (germline): MGHRA, YSYEKL. Trimming removed 1 base from V and 2 bases from J, with 17 bases in between. The CDR3 here is CASSQARGVDSQETQYF. CDR3 in DNA: TGCGCCAGCAGCCAAGCGAGAGGAGTAGATTCGCAAGAGACCCAGTACTTC.